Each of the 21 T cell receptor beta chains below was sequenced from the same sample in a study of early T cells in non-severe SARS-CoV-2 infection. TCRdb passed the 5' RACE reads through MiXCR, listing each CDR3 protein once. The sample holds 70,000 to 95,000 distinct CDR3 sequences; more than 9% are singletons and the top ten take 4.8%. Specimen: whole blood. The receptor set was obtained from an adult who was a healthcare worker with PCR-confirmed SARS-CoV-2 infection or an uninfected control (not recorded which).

The CDR3 DNA reads as TGTGCCAGCAGTGACGGGGTTGGGAGTGCGCCTTCGCTGTTCTTC. This gives the protein CASSDGVGSAPSLFF. The genes are TRBV6-4 and TRBJ2-1; possibly TRBD2 for D (5 bases). Germline-derived CDR1 and CDR2 are MRHNA and SNTAGT. Trimming took 2 bases from V and 15 from J, leaving 23 bases between them. This CDR3 has 15 residues.

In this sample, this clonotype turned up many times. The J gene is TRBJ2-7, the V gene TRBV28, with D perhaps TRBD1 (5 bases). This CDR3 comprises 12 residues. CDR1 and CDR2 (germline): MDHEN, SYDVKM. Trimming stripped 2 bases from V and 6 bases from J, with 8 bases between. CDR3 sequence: CASSLKGVEQYF. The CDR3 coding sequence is TGTGCCAGCAGTTTAAAAGGGGTCGAGCAGTACTTC.

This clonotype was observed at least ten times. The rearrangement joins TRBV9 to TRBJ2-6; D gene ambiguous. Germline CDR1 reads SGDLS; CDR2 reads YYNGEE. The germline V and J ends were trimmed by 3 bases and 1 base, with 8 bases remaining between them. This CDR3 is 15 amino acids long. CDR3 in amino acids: CASSAIPSGANVLTF. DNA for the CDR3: TGTGCCAGCAGCGCAATCCCTTCTGGGGCCAACGTCCTGACTTTC.

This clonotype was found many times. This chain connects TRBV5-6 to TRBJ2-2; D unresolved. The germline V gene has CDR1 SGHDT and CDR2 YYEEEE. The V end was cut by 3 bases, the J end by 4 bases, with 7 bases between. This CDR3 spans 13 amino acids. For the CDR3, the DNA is TGTGCCAGCAGCTACGGATTCACCGGGGAGCTGTTTTTT. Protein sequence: CASSYGFTGELFF.

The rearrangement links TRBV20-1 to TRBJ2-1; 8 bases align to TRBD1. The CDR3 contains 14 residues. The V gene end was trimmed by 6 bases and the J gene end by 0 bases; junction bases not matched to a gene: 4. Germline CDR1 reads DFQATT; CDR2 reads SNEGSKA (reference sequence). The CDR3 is CSAATGGSYNEQFF. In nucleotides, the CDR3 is TGCAGTGCCGCCACAGGGGGCTCCTACAATGAGCAGTTCTTC.

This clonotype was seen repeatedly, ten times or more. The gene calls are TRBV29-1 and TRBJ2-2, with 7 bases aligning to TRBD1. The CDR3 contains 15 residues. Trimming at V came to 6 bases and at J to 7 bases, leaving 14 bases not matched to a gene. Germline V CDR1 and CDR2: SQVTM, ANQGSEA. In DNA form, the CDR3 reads TGCAGCGTAAAGACCCCGGGACAGCGGAACGGGGAGCTGTTTTTT. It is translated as CSVKTPGQRNGELFF.

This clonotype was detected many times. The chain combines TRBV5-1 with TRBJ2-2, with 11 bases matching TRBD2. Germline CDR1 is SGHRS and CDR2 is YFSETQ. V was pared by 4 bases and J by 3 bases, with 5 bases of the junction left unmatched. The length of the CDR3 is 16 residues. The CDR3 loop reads CASSPPSGRHTGELFF. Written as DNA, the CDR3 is TGCGCCAGCAGCCCTCCTAGCGGGAGGCACACCGGGGAGCTGTTTTTT.

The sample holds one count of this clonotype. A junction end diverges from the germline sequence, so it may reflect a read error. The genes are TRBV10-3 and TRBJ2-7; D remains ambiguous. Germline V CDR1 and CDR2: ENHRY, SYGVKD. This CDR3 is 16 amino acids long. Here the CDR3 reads CPISDPWSRSSYEQYF. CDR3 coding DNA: TGTCCCATCAGTGACCCCTGGTCCAGGAGCTCCTACGAGCAGTACTTC.

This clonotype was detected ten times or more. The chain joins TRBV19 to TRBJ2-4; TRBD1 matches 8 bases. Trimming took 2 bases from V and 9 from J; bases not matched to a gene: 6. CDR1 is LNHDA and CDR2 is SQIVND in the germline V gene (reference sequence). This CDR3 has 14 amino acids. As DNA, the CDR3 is TGTGCCAGTAGTATACAGGGGGCCCCCAGCATTCAGTACTTC. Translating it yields CASSIQGAPSIQYF. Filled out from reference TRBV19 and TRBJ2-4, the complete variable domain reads DGGITQSPKYLFRKEGQNVTLSCEQNLNHDAMYWYRQDPGQGLRLIYYSQIVNDFQKGDIAEGYSVSREKKESFPLTVTSAQKNPTAFYLCASSIQGAPSIQYFGAGTRLSVL.

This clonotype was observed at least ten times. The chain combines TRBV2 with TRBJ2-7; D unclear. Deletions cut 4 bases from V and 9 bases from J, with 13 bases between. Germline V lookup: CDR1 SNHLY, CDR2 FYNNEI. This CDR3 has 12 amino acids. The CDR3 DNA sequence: TGTGCCAGCAGTGGTGAAGCCAATCGGCAGTACTTC. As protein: CASSGEANRQYF.

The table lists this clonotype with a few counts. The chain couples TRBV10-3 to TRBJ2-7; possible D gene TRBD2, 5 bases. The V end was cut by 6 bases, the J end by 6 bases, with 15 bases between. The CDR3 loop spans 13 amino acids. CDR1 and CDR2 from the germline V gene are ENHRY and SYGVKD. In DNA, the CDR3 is TGTGCCATCAGGGACCCACTAGAAGCCGAGCAGTACTTC. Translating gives CAIRDPLEAEQYF.

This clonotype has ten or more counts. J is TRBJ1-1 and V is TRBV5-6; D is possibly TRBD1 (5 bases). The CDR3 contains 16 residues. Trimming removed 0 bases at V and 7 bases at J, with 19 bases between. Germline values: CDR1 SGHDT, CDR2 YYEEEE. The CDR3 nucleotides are TGTGCCAGCAGCTTGGGACAGAACTACCTACCCGGTGAAGCTTTCTTT. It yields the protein CASSLGQNYLPGEAFF.

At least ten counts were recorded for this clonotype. The DNA for the CDR3 is TGTGCCAGCTCCACCCGACTAGCGGGAGTAGAGACCCAGTACTTC. It codes for CASSTRLAGVETQYF. V gene TRBV28 combines with J gene TRBJ2-5; 12 bases are a match to TRBD2. CDR1 MDHEN and CDR2 SYDVKM come from the germline V gene. V lost 8 bases and J lost 4; bases outside the gene matches: 8. The CDR3 loop spans 15 amino acids.

CDR3 protein: CASSQTSGSRYNEQFF. The CDR3 DNA reads as TGTGCCAGCAGCCAGACTAGCGGGAGCAGATACAATGAGCAGTTCTTC. The chain joins TRBV7-3 to TRBJ2-1; TRBD2 agrees at 12 bases. The V gene end was trimmed by 5 bases and the J gene end by 4 bases; junction bases not matched to a gene: 6. The CDR3 covers 16 residues. The germline V gene encodes CDR1 SGHTA and CDR2 FQGTGA.

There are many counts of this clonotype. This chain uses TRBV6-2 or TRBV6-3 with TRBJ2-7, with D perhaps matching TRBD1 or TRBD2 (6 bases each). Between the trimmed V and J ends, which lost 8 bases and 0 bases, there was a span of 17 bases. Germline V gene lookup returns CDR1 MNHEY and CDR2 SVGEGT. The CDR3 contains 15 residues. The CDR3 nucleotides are TGTGCCAGCCTCCCAAGGGGGGCAAGCTCCTACGAGCAGTACTTC. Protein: CASLPRGASSYEQYF.

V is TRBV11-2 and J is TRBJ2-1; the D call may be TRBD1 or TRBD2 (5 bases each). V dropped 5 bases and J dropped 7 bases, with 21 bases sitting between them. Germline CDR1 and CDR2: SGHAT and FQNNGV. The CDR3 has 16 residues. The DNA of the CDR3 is TGTGCCAGCAGCCGCATCCGGGATGGGACGAGGAATGAGCAGTTCTTC. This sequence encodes CASSRIRDGTRNEQFF.

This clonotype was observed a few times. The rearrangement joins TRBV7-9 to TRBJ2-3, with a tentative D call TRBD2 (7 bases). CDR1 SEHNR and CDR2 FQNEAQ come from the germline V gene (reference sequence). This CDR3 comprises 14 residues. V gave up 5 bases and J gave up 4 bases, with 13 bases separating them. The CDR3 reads CASSRSGTSDTQYF. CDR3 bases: TGTGCCAGCAGCAGAAGCGGGACATCAGATACGCAGTATTTT.

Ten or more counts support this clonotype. This chain's CDR3 is CASSLAGGPGYTF. The CDR3 nucleotides read TGTGCCAGCAGCTTGGCAGGGGGCCCTGGCTACACCTTC. This rearrangement joins TRBV11-2 to TRBJ1-2; 8 positions match TRBD1. There are 13 residues in the CDR3. J was trimmed by 7 bases and V by 3 bases; bases with no gene match: 4. Germline V lookup: CDR1 SGHAT, CDR2 FQNNGV.

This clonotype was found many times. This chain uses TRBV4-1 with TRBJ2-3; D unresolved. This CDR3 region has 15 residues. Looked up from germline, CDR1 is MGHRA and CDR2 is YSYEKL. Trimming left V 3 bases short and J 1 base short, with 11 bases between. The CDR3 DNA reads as TGCGCCAGCAGCCACATTGATCAGGGCACAGATACGCAGTATTTT. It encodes CASSHIDQGTDTQYF.

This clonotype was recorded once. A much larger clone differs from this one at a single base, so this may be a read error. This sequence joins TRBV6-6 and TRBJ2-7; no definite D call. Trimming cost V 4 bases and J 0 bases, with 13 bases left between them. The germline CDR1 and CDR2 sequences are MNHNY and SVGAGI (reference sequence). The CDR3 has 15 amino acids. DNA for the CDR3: TGTGCCAGCAGTTCCCGGCGTCGTAGCTCCTACGAGCAGTACTTC. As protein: CASSSRRRSSYEQYF.

The CDR3 nucleotides are TGTGCCAGCAGCCAAGGAACCAGGGGGATCGGCCGTTACAATGAGCAGTTCTTC. Translated, it gives CASSQGTRGIGRYNEQFF. The gene calls are TRBV3-1 and TRBJ2-1, with 7 bases aligning to TRBD1. V gave up 1 base and J gave up 4 bases; unmatched junction bases: 13. The CDR3 spans 18 residues. Germline CDR1 LGHDT, CDR2 YNNKEL (reference sequence).